This TCR beta chain was sequenced in a study of cytotoxic CD8 clonotypes in ibrutinib-treated CLL. Study conclusions and caveats: Baseline clonality exceeded age-matched healthy donors and tracked circulating CD8+ T-cell counts. Clonality rose at ibrutinib response, held steady in sustained remission, and fell toward baseline at progression.

Germline loops: CDR1 SQVTM, CDR2 ANQGSEA. The CDR3 sequence is 15 residues long. Trimming stripped 5 bases from V and 0 bases from J, with 13 bases between. On this clone: Its antigen is currently unknown.

Sequencing was performed with immunoSEQ multiplex PCR; in TCRdb, only in-frame clones are kept and a portion is missing. The sample shows about 330,000 clones, about 64% of them seen only once. The source is a human donor with chronic lymphocytic leukemia. The V and J genes are TRBV29-1 and TRBJ2-2; perhaps D is TRBD1 or TRBD2 (5 bases each). Sample: PBMCs, taken after 36 months of ibrutinib treatment. The CDR3 sequence is CSVRGARANTGELFF. The CDR3 nucleotides read TGCAGCGTTCGAGGGGCGAGGGCGAACACCGGGGAGCTGTTTTTT.